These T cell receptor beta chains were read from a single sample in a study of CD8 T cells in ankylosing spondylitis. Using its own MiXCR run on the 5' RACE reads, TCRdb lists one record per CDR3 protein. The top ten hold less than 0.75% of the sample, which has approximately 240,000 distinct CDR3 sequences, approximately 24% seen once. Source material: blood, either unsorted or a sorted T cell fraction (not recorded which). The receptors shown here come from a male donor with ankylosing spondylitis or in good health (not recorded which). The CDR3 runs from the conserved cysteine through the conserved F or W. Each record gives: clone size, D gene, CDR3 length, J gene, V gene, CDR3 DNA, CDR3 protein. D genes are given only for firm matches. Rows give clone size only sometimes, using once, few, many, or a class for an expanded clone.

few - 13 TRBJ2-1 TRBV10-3 TGTGCCATCAGTGAGGTGGGAGACAATGAGCAGTTCTTC CAISEVGDNEQFF
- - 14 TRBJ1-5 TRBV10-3 TGTGCCATCAGTACAGGACAGAACAATCAGCCCCAGCATTTT CAISTGQNNQPQHF
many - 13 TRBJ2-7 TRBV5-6 TGTGCCAGCAGCGGGTACAGGGTCCACGAGCAGTACTTC CASSGYRVHEQYF
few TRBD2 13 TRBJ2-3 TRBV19 TGTGCCAGTAGTCGGGGGGGGCGGGATACGCAGTATTTT CASSRGGRDTQYF
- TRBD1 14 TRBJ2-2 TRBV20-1 TGCAGTGCTAGACCCGACAGGGACACCGGGGAGCTGTTTTTT CSARPDRDTGELFF
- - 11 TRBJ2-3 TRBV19 TGTGCCAGTACTAGCACAGATACGCAGTATTTT CASTSTDTQYF
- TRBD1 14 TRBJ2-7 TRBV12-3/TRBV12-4 TGTGCCAGCAGTTCCTGGACAGGGGGCGACGAGCAGTACTTC CASSSWTGGDEQYF
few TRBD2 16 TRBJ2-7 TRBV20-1 TGCAGTGCTACACCGGGACTAGCGGGGGGGCTTAACGAGCAGTACTTC CSATPGLAGGLNEQYF
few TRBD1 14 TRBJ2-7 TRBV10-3 TGTGCCACGACCGGGACAGCGTATCCCTACGAGCAGTACTTC CATTGTAYPYEQYF
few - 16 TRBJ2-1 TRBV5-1 TGCGCCAGCAGTCCCCAGGGCGGGGGCCATGACAATGAGCAGTTCTTC CASSPQGGGHDNEQFF
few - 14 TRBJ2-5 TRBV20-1 TGCAGTGCGGTCGGGACGGCACGGGGGGAGACCCAGTACTTC CSAVGTARGETQYF
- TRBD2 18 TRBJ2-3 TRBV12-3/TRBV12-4 TGTACCCTCAGTTTAACCCCAGGACTAGCGGGGATCACAGATACGCAGTATTTT CTLSLTPGLAGITDTQYF
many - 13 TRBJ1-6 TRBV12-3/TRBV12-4 TGTGCCAGCAGACCACGGGATAATTCACCCCTCCACTTT CASRPRDNSPLHF
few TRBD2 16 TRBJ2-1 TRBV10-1 TGCGCCAGCAGTGGAACGACTAGCGGGGGGAACAATGAGCAGTTCTTC CASSGTTSGGNNEQFF
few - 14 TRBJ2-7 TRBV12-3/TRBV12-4 TGTGCCAGCAGATTGCAGGGGAGCTCCTACGAGCAGTACTTC CASRLQGSSYEQYF
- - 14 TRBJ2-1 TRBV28 TGTGCCAGCAGTTTCGCAGGTTCTGTCAATGAGCAGTTCTTC CASSFAGSVNEQFF
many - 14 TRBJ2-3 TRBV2 TGTGCCAGCAGTGAGCAGGACTACACAGATACGCAGTATTTT CASSEQDYTDTQYF
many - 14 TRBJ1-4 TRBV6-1 TGTGCCAGCAGCCAACCCGGAGATAATGAAAAACTGTTTTTT CASSQPGDNEKLFF
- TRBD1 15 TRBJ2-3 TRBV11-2 TGTGCCAGCAGCTGGGGGACAGGGGGCTTGGATACGCAGTATTTT CASSWGTGGLDTQYF
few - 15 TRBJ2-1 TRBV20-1 TGCAGTGCTAGAGATGGAGTCCGGCTTGACGATGAGCAGTTCTTC CSARDGVRLDDEQFF
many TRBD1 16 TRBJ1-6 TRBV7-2 TGTGCCAGCAGCCAGGGGGAGCCTGCCTATAATTCACCCCTCCACTTT CASSQGEPAYNSPLHF
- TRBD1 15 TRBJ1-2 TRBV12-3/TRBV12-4 TGTGCCAGCAGCCCCAGCCGGACAGGGCACTATGGCTACACCTTC CASSPSRTGHYGYTF
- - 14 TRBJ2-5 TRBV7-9 TGTGCCAGCAGCTCCCGGGCCTCCCGGGAGACCCAGTACTTC CASSSRASRETQYF
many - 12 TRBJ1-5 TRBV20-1 TGCAGTGCAGTAGCGGGACATCAGCCCCAGCATTTT CSAVAGHQPQHF
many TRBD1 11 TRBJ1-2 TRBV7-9 TGTGCCAGCGGACAGGGCGATGGCTACACCTTC CASGQGDGYTF
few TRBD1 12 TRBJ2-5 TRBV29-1 TGCAGCGTGACAGGGAGTTCGGAGACCCAGTACTTC CSVTGSSETQYF
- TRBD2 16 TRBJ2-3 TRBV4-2 TGTGCCAGCAGCCAAGTGGCAGCGGGGGACACAGATACGCAGTATTTT CASSQVAAGDTDTQYF
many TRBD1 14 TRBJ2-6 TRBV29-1 TGCAGCGTTGAAGAAAAGGGGGCCCTATCCGTCCTGACTTTC CSVEEKGALSVLTF
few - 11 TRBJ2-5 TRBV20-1 TGCAGTGCTACTCGCACGGAGACCCAGTACTTC CSATRTETQYF
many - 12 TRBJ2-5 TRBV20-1 TGCAGTGCTAGAGATACTCCCGGGGGCCAGTACTTC CSARDTPGGQYF
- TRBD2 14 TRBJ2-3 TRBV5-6 TGTGCCAGCAGCTTTGGTGCGGGGGCAGATACGCAGTATTTT CASSFGAGADTQYF
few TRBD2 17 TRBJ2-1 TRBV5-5 TGTGCCAGCAGCTTGGCCCGGGCTAGCGGGGGGAGGGATGAGCAGTTCTTC CASSLARASGGRDEQFF
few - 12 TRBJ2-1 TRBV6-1 TGTGCCAGCAGCGAACCATACAATGAGCAGTTCTTC CASSEPYNEQFF
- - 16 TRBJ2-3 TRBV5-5 TGTGCCAGCAGCGCGGACGGGGGAAGGAGCACAGATACGCAGTATTTT CASSADGGRSTDTQYF
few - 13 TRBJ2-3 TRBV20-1 TGCAGTGCTAGGGCCTCTCCCAGGGAGACGCAGTATTTT CSARASPRETQYF
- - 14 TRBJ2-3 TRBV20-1 TGCAGTGCTTCCCGGGACGTAGGCACAGATACGCAGTATTTT CSASRDVGTDTQYF